This entry lists 2 T cell receptor beta chains sequenced from one sample in a study of OX40 agonist ivuxolimab in advanced cancers. Generated by immunoSEQ multiplex PCR, the TCRdb table keeps only in-frame clones and is missing some. The sample yields approximately 92,000 clones, about 80% seen once. The starting material was CD4+ or CD8+ T cells sorted from blood, obtained in a trial of the OX40 agonist ivuxolimab. Source of these receptors: an adult with an advanced solid tumor such as melanoma, head and neck, liver or kidney cancer.

CDR3: CALTDRAMNTEAFF. The CDR3 DNA reads TGTGCCCTTACGGACAGGGCAATGAACACTGAAGCTTTCTTT. The chain links TRBV7-9 to TRBJ1-1, with 8 positions matching TRBD1. Germline V gives CDR1 SEHNR, CDR2 FQNEAQ (reference sequence). CDR3 length: 14 residues. V was pared by 11 bases and J by 0 bases, with 8 bases of the junction left unmatched. The complete variable domain, with remaining parts taken from reference TRBV7-9 and TRBJ1-1, reads DTGVSQNPRHKITKRGQNVTFRCDPISEHNRLYWYRQTLGQGPEFLTYFQNEAQLEKSRLLSDRFSAERPKGSFSTLEIQRTEQGDSAMYLCALTDRAMNTEAFFGQGTRLTVV.

This clone was seen once. The chain uses TRBV6-6 and TRBJ2-7; a weak D match, TRBD1 (7 bases). Looked up from germline, CDR1 is MNHNY and CDR2 is SVGAGI (reference sequence). The V gene lost 8 bases and the J gene lost 4 bases, with 15 bases spanning the gap. The CDR3 is 13 residues long. The CDR3 DNA sequence: TGTGCCAGCCATGGAGGGGGCGCGTACGAGCAGTACTTC. This translates into CASHGGGAYEQYF.